Included here is one TCR beta chain sequence, with context. This clone was detected only once. The clone's antigen remains unknown. Qualities for individual bases were not recorded, and no much larger clone is one base off. The CDR3 goes from the cysteine to the phenylalanine over 14 residues. Of all the DNA, just the CDR3 is kept, 42 bases in frame from base 1. The germline V and J ends show losses of 10 bases and 2 bases respectively, and no gene match explains 9 bases of the junction. Looking up the germline V gene yields CDR1 ENHRY and CDR2 SYGVKD. TCRbeta CDR3 regions were amplified from genomic DNA by means of the immunoSEQ Assay, a bias-controlled multiplex PCR. The paper's processing steps were these. Nucleated cell counts per sample were estimated from amplification of reference gene primers within the assay. To quantify the absolute abundance of each unique TCRbeta CDR3 rearrangement, sequence reads were collapsed and filtered. Productive Simpson clonality was computed per sample as the square root of Simpson's diversity index over productive rearrangements. In TCRdb, the immuneACCESS table is reduced to in-frame sequences with V and J assigned. These tables do not hold every clone; where another copy was compared, an unresolved V gene accounts for under half, and the others remain unexplained. V and J calls and clone size are those listed in that table; D and trimming were worked out from the DNA. The sample table holds tens of thousands of clones, of which approximately 89% were seen once. Of the sample, less than 55% falls within the top ten clones.

The collaborating institutions used their own protocols to collect whole blood in K2EDTA tubes. For TCRbeta analysis, collaborators shipped samples in one of three forms: frozen whole blood, isolated PBMCs, or DNA extracted from either of those sample types. The data were obtained in a study of blood T cell repertoires in COVID-19 (dated by TCRdb to the early 2020s). For context, the study as a whole: The collaborator samples originated in the United States, Italy and Spain and spanned the acute and convalescent phases of COVID-19. Nearly every sample came with metadata listing a de-identified subject ID, COVID-19 status, age in years and sex. The prospective study material was composed of cDNA or gDNA derived from T cells, B-cell-depleted T cells, or PBMCs. The dataset comprised deeply sampled blood TCRbeta repertoires from subjects exposed to, actively infected with, or recovered from COVID-19. Samples came from the ongoing ImmuneRACE study (first 160 participants) plus 1,254 subjects from 6 global collaborators. Where available, HLA class I and class II types were taken from metadata supplied by the sample provider and were not determined by assay-based typing. The repertoires were released in a freely available public database intended as a resource for research on the immune response to SARS-CoV-2.

Paper-wide results and their limitations: Clinical and demographic metadata were provided uncurated, with the amount varying by source and participant.

Sequences were obtained from peripheral blood. The chain is encoded by TRBV10-3 joined to TRBJ2-3; TRBD2 aligns with 7 central bases. This sequence originates from a human donor in a cohort sampled during active COVID-19. The nucleotide sequence is given as TGTGCCACCTCTTTGGGGGGGACCACAGATACGCAGTATTTT. The resulting protein is CATSLGGTTDTQYF.